This TCR beta chain was identified in a study of cytomegalovirus exposure and HLA in healthy donors. Regarding this clone: Antigen: not known.

The PCR was carried out with 60 Vbeta primers and 13 Jbeta primers. Original handling: Counted up in a later analysis, unique TCR beta chains came to approximately 83 million, with around 10 million shared. Libraries were prepared by immunoSEQ multiplex PCR; TCRdb keeps only in-frame clonotypes and omits some of them. Clone size and V and J calls were adopted from that table, with D and trimming inferred from the DNA. The data hold under 150,000 clones, with around 73% observed a single time. Study-wide results and caveats: A later analysis by the authors found several of the most significant clusters apparently linked to common viral pathogens. Researchers catalogued over 150 TCR beta chains as cytomegalovirus-associated.

The germline CDR1 and CDR2 sequences are SGHNT and YYREEE (reference sequence). CDR3 size: 17 residues. Deletions cut 0 bases from V and 0 bases from J, with 15 bases between. The receptor's source is a human donor in good health. This chain uses TRBV5-4 with TRBJ1-1, with D maybe TRBD1 (5 bases). What was sequenced was PBMCs. The CDR3 DNA sequence: TGTGCCAGCAGCTTGGGTGGTAGGGGAGGGGTGAACACTGAAGCTTTCTTT. Translating it yields CASSLGGRGGVNTEAFF.